Listed below are T cell receptor beta chains from one sample, sequenced in a study of T cells in Graves' hyperthyroidism and ophthalmopathy. TCRdb used MiXCR to reprocess the multiplex PCR reads, holding one entry per CDR3 protein. This table has hundreds of thousands of distinct CDR3 sequences, approximately 15% appearing once. Sequencing used blood. Every receptor here comes from a man aged 18 to 30 with Graves' ophthalmopathy. The CDR3 runs from the conserved cysteine through the conserved F or W. D genes are given only for firm matches. Clone size, where shown, is once, few, many, or a class for clones that have expanded.

clone size	V gene	D gene	J gene	CDR3 DNA	CDR3 protein
many	TRBV5-1	.	TRBJ2-3	TGCGCCAGCAGTTCAAAGGTCGGCACAGATACGCAGTATTTT	CASSSKVGTDTQYF
many	TRBV6-1	TRBD1	TRBJ1-4	TGTGCCAGCAGTCGAGAGACAGGGATTACGAAAAAACTGTTTTTT	CASSRETGITKKLFF
many	TRBV6-5	.	TRBJ2-1	TGTGCCAGCAGTTACTCGATTACTTCTGTGGATGAGCAGTTCTTC	CASSYSITSVDEQFF
many	TRBV3-1	.	TRBJ2-5	TGTGCCAGCAGCAGCCTCGAAGAGACCCAGTACTTC	CASSSLEETQYF
.	TRBV6-1	TRBD2	TRBJ2-1	TGTGCCAGCAGGATTAGCGGGAGGGTCTCCTACAATGAGCAGTTCTTC	CASRISGRVSYNEQFF
many	TRBV6-1	TRBD1	TRBJ1-6	TGTGCCAGCAGCCCATCCGAGGACAGGTCACCCCTCCACTTT	CASSPSEDRSPLHF
few	TRBV19	.	TRBJ1-2	TGTGCCAGTAGATCCTCAGGGGAGAATGGCTACACCTTC	CASRSSGENGYTF
many	TRBV3-1	TRBD1	TRBJ1-6	TGTGCCAGCAGCCGGGACAGCTCCTATAATTCACCCCTCCACTTT	CASSRDSSYNSPLHF
many	TRBV3-1	.	TRBJ2-7	TGTGCCAGCAGCCAAGGGGCCGAGCAGTACTTC	CASSQGAEQYF
.	TRBV7-2	TRBD1	TRBJ1-5	TGTGCCAGCAGCTGGCACCTGCGTCAGGGGGGAGTCAATCAGCCCCAGCATTTT	CASSWHLRQGGVNQPQHF
few	TRBV29-1	TRBD1	TRBJ2-5	TGCAGCGTTGATTTGGGACAGACCCAAGAGACCCAGTACTTC	CSVDLGQTQETQYF
once	TRBV6-2/TRBV6-3	TRBD1	TRBJ1-4	TGTGCCAGCAGCCAGTTCACAGGGGCCCAGAATGAAAAACTGTTTTTT	CASSQFTGAQNEKLFF
.	TRBV19	.	TRBJ2-7	TGTGCCAGTAGTATGCCCGGCGCCAGGGGCTACGAGCAGTACTTC	CASSMPGARGYEQYF
few	TRBV20-1	TRBD2	TRBJ2-3	TGCAGTGCTCCGGGACTAGCGGGGTATTTAGATACGCAGTATTTT	CSAPGLAGYLDTQYF
.	TRBV5-6	.	TRBJ2-2	TGTGCCAGCAGCCGTATCGGGGAGCTGTTTTTT	CASSRIGELFF
.	TRBV3-1	.	TRBJ1-1	TGTGCCAGCAGCCAAGCGGTGGCGGGGCGGGCTGAAGCTTTCTTT	CASSQAVAGRAEAFF
many	TRBV5-1	TRBD1	TRBJ2-3	TGCGCCAGCAGCTTGCGGACAGGGGCTAGCACAGATACGCAGTATTTT	CASSLRTGASTDTQYF
many	TRBV3-1	TRBD1	TRBJ1-1	TGTGCCAGCAGCTTTCCGGGACAGGGAGGGACTGAAGCTTTCTTT	CASSFPGQGGTEAFF
many	TRBV20-1	TRBD2	TRBJ2-1	TGCAGTGCTACCCCCGGGACTAGCGGGATTAATGAGCAGTTCTTC	CSATPGTSGINEQFF
few	TRBV7-3	TRBD1	TRBJ2-2	TGTGCCAGCAGCCGGACAGGGAGGGAGCTGTTTTTT	CASSRTGRELFF
many	TRBV30	.	TRBJ1-1	TGTGCCTGGATACGAGGGGGCACTGAAGCTTTCTTT	CAWIRGGTEAFF
.	TRBV20-1	.	TRBJ2-2	TGCAGTGCTAGTGGGAGAATGGGAGACGGGGAGCTGTTTTTT	CSASGRMGDGELFF
many	TRBV18	.	TRBJ1-4	TGTGCCAGCCGAGTAGATCTCGATCGTGAAAAACTGTTTTTT	CASRVDLDREKLFF
many	TRBV27	.	TRBJ2-2	TGTGCCAGCAGTTTGGCGGACCGGAGAGGGGAGCTGTTTTTT	CASSLADRRGELFF
many	TRBV28	TRBD1	TRBJ1-6	TGTGCCAGCAGTCCGGGACAGAGAGGAGGTCCCCTCCACTTT	CASSPGQRGGPLHF
many	TRBV11-2	TRBD1	TRBJ1-4	TGTGCCACCCGGACAGGGGCCTTTGAAAAACTGTTTTTT	CATRTGAFEKLFF
.	TRBV7-2	.	TRBJ1-5	TGTGCCAGCAGCTTAGTACGGGGGAATCAGCCCCAGCATTTT	CASSLVRGNQPQHF
many	TRBV30	TRBD1	TRBJ2-3	TGCGCCCAATCGGACAGGGGGATCACAGATACGCAGTATTTT	CAQSDRGITDTQYF
many	TRBV20-1	.	TRBJ2-1	TGCAGTGCTAGAGATTCCGGAGGGCTGTACAATGAGCAGTTCTTC	CSARDSGGLYNEQFF
.	TRBV30	.	TRBJ2-4	TGTGCCTGGAGGGGACTAGCCAAAAACATTCAGTACTTC	CAWRGLAKNIQYF
many	TRBV5-1	TRBD2	TRBJ2-3	TGCGCCAGCAGCTTGGGTAGTCGGACTAGCGGGAGTTGGCATACGCAGTATTTT	CASSLGSRTSGSWHTQYF
many	TRBV14	.	TRBJ1-1	TGTGCCAGCAGCCAGGCCTCGAACACTGAAGCTTTCTTT	CASSQASNTEAFF
few	TRBV19	.	TRBJ1-4	TGTGCCAGTAGACAGCTTAGCACTAATGAAAAACTGTTTTTT	CASRQLSTNEKLFF
many	TRBV27	.	TRBJ2-7	TGTGCCAGCAGTACCTCCGGCGGCCAGACCTACGAGCAGTACTTC	CASSTSGGQTYEQYF
many	TRBV3-1	.	TRBJ2-1	TGTGCCAGCAGCCAGCTGATAAATGGTGAGCAGTTCTTC	CASSQLINGEQFF
.	TRBV19	TRBD2	TRBJ2-5	TGTGCCAGTAGCGGGATAGCGGGGGAAGAGACCCAGTACTTC	CASSGIAGEETQYF
.	TRBV6-1	.	TRBJ2-7	TGTGCCAGCAGTTCACCGGCGGACGGCGTCTACGAGCAGTACTTC	CASSSPADGVYEQYF
.	TRBV19	TRBD1	TRBJ2-7	TGTGCCAGTAGTGCGCCGGGACAGGGGGCAGGCGAGCAGTACTTC	CASSAPGQGAGEQYF
many	TRBV12-3/TRBV12-4	.	TRBJ1-3	TGTGCCAGCAGCCCCTGGGGGGACGGAAACACCATATATTTT	CASSPWGDGNTIYF
many	TRBV2	TRBD1	TRBJ2-3	TGTGCCAGCAGGGGGGGTGACAGGGGATATACGCAGTATTTT	CASRGGDRGYTQYF
many	TRBV20-1	.	TRBJ1-1	TGCAGTGCTCAGCCCTGGGAGGAGGGGAAGGAAGCTTTCTTT	CSAQPWEEGKEAFF